What follows describes a single TCR beta chain. The method was immunoSEQ multiplex PCR; TCRdb's version includes in-frame clones alone and lacks a portion of them. The sample has some 260,000 clones; 75% to 90% are singletons. Everyone who took part was roughly 18 to 89 years old, and they came from 20 to 25 US areas. These data come from a study of blood T cell repertoires in COVID-19. The V and J ends lost 1 base and 8 bases, in that order; junction bases with no gene match: 8. The CDR3 contains 16 residues. Germline values: CDR1 SGHAT, CDR2 FQDESV (reference sequence). The source is a woman under 40 with acute COVID-19. The chain uses TRBV11-1 and TRBJ2-1; 10 positions match TRBD1. The sequenced material came from PBMCs or T cells enriched from blood (not recorded which). The CDR3 spells CASSLEGQGKLYEQFF. The CDR3 DNA reads as TGTGCCAGCAGCTTAGAGGGACAGGGGAAGCTGTATGAGCAGTTCTTC.